The T cell receptor beta chain described here comes from a study of blood T cell repertoires in COVID-19. Sequencing used immunoSEQ multiplex PCR; TCRdb keeps in-frame clones, though not all of them. Among approximately 340,000 clones listed, more than 85% were seen once. The study recruited people aged about 18 to 90 years across more than 20 US areas. Clinical history reported by participants formed the basis on which cohorts were assigned. Each exposed participant met a COVID-19 case in the 2 weeks preceding study entry. This sequence originates from a woman in her thirties or forties who had been exposed to COVID-19. The material sequenced was PBMCs or T cells enriched from blood (not recorded which).

The CDR3 sequence is CASSTRGGGTQYF. CDR3 DNA sequence: TGTGCCAGCAGTACCCGGGGGGGAGGGACCCAGTACTTC. The V gene is TRBV12-3 or TRBV12-4, the J gene TRBJ2-5, with TRBD2 matching 8 bases. Trimming at V came to 5 bases and at J to 7 bases, leaving 6 bases not matched to a gene. CDR3 length equals 13 residues.